Listed here are 21 T cell receptor beta chains from one sample, sequenced in a study of blood T cell repertoires in COVID-19 (dated by TCRdb to the early 2020s). The library relied on the immunoSEQ multiplex PCR assay. TCRdb took over this immuneACCESS table, retaining in-frame rearrangements with V and J assigned. Such tables are incomplete; in checked studies, under half of the missing clones stem from an unresolved V gene, and the remainder is unexplained. For this sample there are 65,000 or so clones; about nine tenths appear just once. 1.3% of the sample comes from the top ten. Sequencing was done on a sample of peripheral blood. All receptors come from a man aged 55-75 years with acute or convalescent COVID-19.

The gene calls are TRBV7-2 and TRBJ2-1; 7 bases are a match to TRBD2. The CDR3 is made up of 17 amino acids. V shed 4 bases, J shed 0 bases, and the junction held 9 bases outside the gene matches. Per germline, CDR1 SGHTA and CDR2 FQGNSA. In DNA, the CDR3 is TGTGCCAGCAGCTCTAAATCCGGGGGGAGCTCCTACAATGAGCAGTTCTTC. Protein: CASSSKSGGSSYNEQFF.

The CDR3, as DNA: TGTGCCAGCAGTTACGGGACAGGGGCCAGTACCTACGAGCAGTACTTC. Translated: CASSYGTGASTYEQYF. The chain combines TRBV6-5 with TRBJ2-7, with 10 nucleotides matching TRBD1. V was pared by 2 bases and J by 2 bases, with 6 bases of the junction left unmatched. This CDR3 is built from 16 residues. Per the germline V gene, CDR1 is MNHEY and CDR2 is SVGAGI.

The chain has TRBV10-3 and TRBJ2-7; TRBD1 agrees at 8 bases. The CDR3 has 14 residues. The V and J ends lost 1 base and 3 bases, in that order; junction bases with no gene match: 2. Germline V CDR1 and CDR2: ENHRY, SYGVKD. The chain's CDR3 is CAISEFGQGYEQYF. The CDR3 DNA is TGTGCCATCAGTGAGTTCGGACAGGGCTACGAGCAGTACTTC.

The chain employs TRBV6-5 and TRBJ1-2, with 8 bases matching TRBD1. This CDR3 comprises 14 residues. The germline V gene encodes CDR1 MNHEY and CDR2 SVGAGI. V was clipped by 5 bases and J by 4 bases; unmatched bases: 6. The CDR3 loop is CASSQRTGSYGYTF. The CDR3 DNA reads as TGTGCCAGCAGTCAACGGACAGGGTCCTATGGCTACACCTTC.

The chain couples TRBV6-6 to TRBJ1-1; D is possibly TRBD1 (6 bases). This CDR3 is 15 amino acids long. Between the trimmed V and J ends, which lost 2 bases and 0 bases, there was a span of 10 bases. CDR1 is MNHNY, CDR2 SVGAGI, per germline (reference sequence). The CDR3 loop reads CASSYRTDLNTEAFF. The CDR3 DNA is TGTGCCAGCAGTTACCGGACAGACTTGAACACTGAAGCTTTCTTT.

This chain uses TRBV7-8 with TRBJ1-5, with no clear D. This CDR3 comprises 13 residues. The V end lost 5 bases, the J end lost 6 bases, and 11 bases lay between the germline ends. CDR1 is SGHVS, CDR2 FQNEAQ, per germline. The DNA of the CDR3 is TGTGCCAGCAGCCCCCGGGGTTCTCAGCCCCAGCATTTT. Encoded protein: CASSPRGSQPQHF.

This chain connects TRBV5-6 to TRBJ1-4, with D possibly TRBD1 on 5 matching bases. CDR1 is SGHDT, CDR2 YYEEEE, per germline. V was clipped by 0 bases and J by 8 bases, with 11 bases between them. The CDR3 sequence is 14 residues long. The CDR3 DNA reads as TGTGCCAGCAGCTTGGCCGGGGGGGACGAAAAACTGTTTTTT. This encodes CASSLAGGDEKLFF.

This chain links TRBV25-1 with TRBJ2-2; D is ambiguous. Germline V gene data show CDR1 as MGHDK and CDR2 as SYGVNS. CDR3 length: 13 amino acids. V shed 4 bases and J shed 7 bases, with 10 bases lying between them. The CDR3 nucleotides read TGTGCCAGCAGTGGGGCGCAGGTCGGGGAGCTGTTTTTT. It specifies CASSGAQVGELFF.

The V call is TRBV19, the J call TRBJ2-7, with 7 bases that match TRBD1. V gave up 5 bases and J gave up 2 bases; unmatched junction bases: 12. Germline V gene lookup returns CDR1 LNHDA and CDR2 SQIVND (reference sequence). The CDR3 is 16 residues long. The chain's CDR3 is CASSSRTGRIAYEQYF. The CDR3 DNA sequence: TGTGCCAGTAGTTCCCGGACAGGTAGAATCGCCTACGAGCAGTACTTC.

The chain has TRBV5-6 and TRBJ1-1, with D uncertain. Per germline, CDR1 SGHDT and CDR2 YYEEEE. Trimming removed 1 base from V and 4 bases from J, with 14 bases in between. The CDR3 has 15 amino acids. The CDR3 is CASSLFSTTTTEAFF. CDR3 sequence (DNA): TGTGCCAGCAGCTTGTTTAGCACCACCACCACTGAAGCTTTCTTT.

The V call is TRBV14, the J call TRBJ1-6; 10 bases line up with TRBD1. With V trimmed by 3 bases and J by 10 bases, 3 bases remained unmatched. Looked up from germline, CDR1 is SGHDN and CDR2 is FVKESK. The CDR3 contains 14 residues. The CDR3 region has the DNA TGTGCCAGCAGCCATTGGGACAGGGGCTCACCCCTCCACTTT. Translation gives CASSHWDRGSPLHF. Using reference TRBV14 and TRBJ1-6 for the parts outside the CDR3, the full variable domain is EAGVTQFPSHSVIEKGQTVTLRCDPISGHDNLYWYRRVMGKEIKFLLHFVKESKQDESGMPNNRFLAERTGGTYSTLKVQPAELEDSGVYFCASSHWDRGSPLHFGNGTRLTVT.

This sequence joins TRBV9 and TRBJ2-2; 8 bases match TRBD2. The CDR3 is 16 amino acids. The J segment lost 4 bases and the V segment lost 4 bases, leaving 9 bases of the junction unmatched. Germline CDR1 reads SGDLS; CDR2 reads YYNGEE. The CDR3 sequence: CASSTRGGAPTGELFF. The CDR3 nucleotides read TGTGCCAGCAGCACCCGGGGGGGGGCGCCCACCGGGGAGCTGTTTTTT.

As DNA, the CDR3 is TGTGCCAGCAGCCGGACAGGGAGGAACGGGCCCCAGCATTTT. The encoded protein is CASSRTGRNGPQHF. The V gene is TRBV6-5, the J gene TRBJ1-5; the match to TRBD1 covers 8 bases. V dropped 6 bases and J dropped 9; count of bases not matched to a gene: 10. The V gene's germline CDR1 is MNHEY and CDR2 SVGAGI. The CDR3 extends over 14 amino acids.

This chain links TRBV18 with TRBJ2-1; the match to TRBD2 covers 12 bases. The trim removed 3 bases at V and 5 bases at J, leaving 11 bases unmatched. The CDR3 has 18 amino acids. CDR1 is KGHSH and CDR2 is LQKENI in the germline V gene. CDR3 sequence: CASSPQRLAGGEDNEQFF. CDR3 DNA: TGTGCCAGCTCACCTCAACGCCTAGCGGGGGGGGAAGACAATGAGCAGTTCTTC. Supplemented by reference TRBV18 and TRBJ2-1, the full variable domain reads NAGVMQNPRHLVRRRGQEARLRCSPMKGHSHVYWYRQLPEEGLKFMVYLQKENIIDESGMPKERFSAEFPKEGPSILRIQQVVRGDSAAYFCASSPQRLAGGEDNEQFFGPGTRLTVL.

CDR3 loop: CASSLDRYSPLHF. CDR3 nucleotide sequence: TGCGCCAGCAGCTTGGACAGATACTCACCCCTCCACTTT. This chain joins TRBV4-1 and TRBJ1-6; TRBD1 might be the D (6 bases). Germline assignment: CDR1 MGHRA and CDR2 YSYEKL. The CDR3 totals 13 residues. Between the trimmed V and J ends, which lost 5 bases and 10 bases, there was a span of 12 bases.

This clone occurred once. The chain links TRBV27 to TRBJ2-7; TRBD2 aligns across 8 bases. J lost 3 bases, V lost 5 bases, and 6 bases had no gene match. Germline V gene data show CDR1 as MNHEY and CDR2 as SMNVEV (reference sequence). The CDR3 extends over 14 amino acids. CDR3 nucleotide sequence: TGTGCCAGCAGTACTCGGACTAGCATCTACGAGCAGTACTTC. Translating it yields CASSTRTSIYEQYF.

This clone was seen only once. This chain links TRBV5-1 with TRBJ1-3; a weak D match, TRBD1 (6 bases). The CDR3 spans 14 residues. Germline assignment: CDR1 SGHRS and CDR2 YFSETQ. Deletions cut 5 bases from V and 2 bases from J, with 11 bases between. This CDR3 reads CASSFTGPGNTIYF. The CDR3 nucleotides are TGCGCCAGCAGTTTCACAGGGCCTGGAAACACCATATATTTT.

This rearrangement joins TRBV6-1 to TRBJ2-3; TRBD1 matches 9 bases. CDR1 is MNHNS and CDR2 is SASEGT in the germline V gene. The CDR3 spans 17 residues. J was trimmed by 0 bases and V by 4 bases; bases with no gene match: 8. The DNA of the CDR3 is TGTGCCAGCAGTGTGCACCCCGGGACAGGGAGCACAGATACGCAGTATTTT. Its protein product is CASSVHPGTGSTDTQYF.

This clone was observed a handful of times. The chain employs TRBV6-5 and TRBJ2-7, with 7 bases that match TRBD2. The J segment lost 4 bases and the V segment lost 6 bases, leaving 9 bases of the junction unmatched. The CDR3 totals 14 residues. Germline CDR1 MNHEY, CDR2 SVGAGI. CDR3 nucleotide sequence: TGTGCCAGCAGCCCGGGGCGGGGGATGTACGAGCAGTACTTC. Translation gives CASSPGRGMYEQYF.

The rearrangement uses TRBV6-5 and TRBJ1-1; unclear D gene. The CDR3 extends over 13 amino acids. Trimming took 8 bases from V and 0 from J, leaving 10 bases between them. Germline CDR1 MNHEY, CDR2 SVGAGI. The CDR3 nucleotides read TGTGCCAGCCCGCCGGGGATGAACACTGAAGCTTTCTTT. Its translation is CASPPGMNTEAFF.

The rearrangement links TRBV19 to TRBJ2-1; 9 bases align to TRBD1. Germline CDR1 is LNHDA and CDR2 is SQIVND (reference sequence). The CDR3 has 14 residues. V gave up 8 bases and J gave up 0 bases; unmatched junction bases: 2. Here the CDR3 DNA reads TGTGCCAGTGGGACAGGGAGCTCCTACAATGAGCAGTTCTTC. It is translated as CASGTGSSYNEQFF.